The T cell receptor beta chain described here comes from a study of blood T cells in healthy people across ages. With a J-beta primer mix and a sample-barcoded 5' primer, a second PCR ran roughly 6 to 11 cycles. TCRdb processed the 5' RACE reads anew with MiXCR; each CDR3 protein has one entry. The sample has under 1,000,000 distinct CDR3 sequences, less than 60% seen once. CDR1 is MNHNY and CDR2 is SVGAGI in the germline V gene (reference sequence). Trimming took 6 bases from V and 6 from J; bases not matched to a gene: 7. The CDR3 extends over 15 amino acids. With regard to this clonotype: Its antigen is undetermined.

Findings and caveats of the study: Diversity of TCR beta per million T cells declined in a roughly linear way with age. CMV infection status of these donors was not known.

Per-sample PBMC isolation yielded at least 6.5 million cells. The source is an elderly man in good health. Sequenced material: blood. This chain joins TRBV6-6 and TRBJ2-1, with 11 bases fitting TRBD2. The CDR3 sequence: CASSTTSGAGNEQFF. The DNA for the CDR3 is TGTGCCAGCAGCACGACTAGCGGGGCTGGCAATGAGCAGTTCTTC.